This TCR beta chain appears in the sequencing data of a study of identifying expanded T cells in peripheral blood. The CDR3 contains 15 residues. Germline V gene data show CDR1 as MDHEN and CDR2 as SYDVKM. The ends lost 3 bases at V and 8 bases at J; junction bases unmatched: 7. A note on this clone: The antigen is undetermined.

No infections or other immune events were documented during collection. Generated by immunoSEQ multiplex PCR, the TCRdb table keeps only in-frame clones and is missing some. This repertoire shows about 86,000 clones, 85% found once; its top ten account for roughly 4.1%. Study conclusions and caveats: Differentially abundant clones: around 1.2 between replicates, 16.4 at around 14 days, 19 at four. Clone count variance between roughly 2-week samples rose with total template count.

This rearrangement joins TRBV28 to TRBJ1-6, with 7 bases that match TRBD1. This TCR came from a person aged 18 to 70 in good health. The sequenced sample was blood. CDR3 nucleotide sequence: TGTGCCAGCAGTTTGGTCCGGACAGGCGATTCACCCCTCCACTTT. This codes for CASSLVRTGDSPLHF.